This entry describes one T cell receptor (beta chain). Antigen specificity is unknown. Profiling relied on immunoSEQ multiplex PCR, and the TCRdb table lists in-frame clones only, not all of them. The sample consists of hundreds of thousands of clones, roughly 77% of them appearing once. Without sorting, samples used about 90 million PBMCs for genomic DNA. These data come from a study of shared clonotypes between healthy human individuals. Study-wide findings and caveats: A small donor pool kept down the genetic and exposure-history diversity that was represented.

Germline V CDR1 and CDR2: KGHSH, LQKENI. The CDR3 length is 15 residues. Trimming removed 3 bases from V and 4 bases from J, with 13 bases in between. The specimen sequenced was PBMCs. The chain combines TRBV18 with TRBJ2-1; tentative D call: TRBD2 (5 bases). The sequence was collected from a woman aged 40-49 years in good health. Some clones in this sample may be carry-over from other donors' samples. CDR3 residues: CASSPQRSGYNEQFF. CDR3 nucleotides: TGTGCCAGCTCACCCCAGCGGTCGGGGTACAATGAGCAGTTCTTC.